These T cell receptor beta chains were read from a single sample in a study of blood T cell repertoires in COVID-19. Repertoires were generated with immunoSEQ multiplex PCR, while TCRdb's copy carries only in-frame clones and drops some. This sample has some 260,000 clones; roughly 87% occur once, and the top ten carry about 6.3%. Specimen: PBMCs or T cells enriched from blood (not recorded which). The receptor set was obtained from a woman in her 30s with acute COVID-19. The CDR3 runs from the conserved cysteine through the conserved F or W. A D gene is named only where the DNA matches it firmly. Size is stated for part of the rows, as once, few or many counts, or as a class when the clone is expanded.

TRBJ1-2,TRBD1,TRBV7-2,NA,TGTGCCAGCAGCTCTGGGAGACAGGGAGGCTACACCTTC,CASSSGRQGGYTF
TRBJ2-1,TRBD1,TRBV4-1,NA,TGCGCCAGCAGCCAAGAGGGACAGGGTCGTCGGAATGAGCAGTTCTTC,CASSQEGQGRRNEQFF
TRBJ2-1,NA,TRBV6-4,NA,TGTGCCAGCAGTAGCGGAACCATGGCCGATGAGCAGTTCTTC,CASSSGTMADEQFF
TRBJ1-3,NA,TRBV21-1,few,TGTGCCAGTAGCTATACTGGAAACACCATATATTTT,CASSYTGNTIYF
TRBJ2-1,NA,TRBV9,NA,TGTGCCAGCAGCGCCACCAGCGCAACCTACAATGAGCAGTTCTTC,CASSATSATYNEQFF
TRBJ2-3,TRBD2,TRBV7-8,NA,TGTGCCAGCAGCACCCTGGGGGGGGGAGGAGATACGCAGTATTTT,CASSTLGGGGDTQYF
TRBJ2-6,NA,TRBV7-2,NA,TGTGCCAGCAGCACGAGGACGGGAAGCTCTGGGGCCAACGTCCTGACTTTC,CASSTRTGSSGANVLTF
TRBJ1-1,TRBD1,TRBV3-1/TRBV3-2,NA,TGTGCCAGCAGCCAAGTAAGCAGACAGGGGCGAATGAACACTGAAGCTTTCTTT,CASSQVSRQGRMNTEAFF
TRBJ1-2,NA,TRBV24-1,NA,TGTGCCACCAGTGAACGCGGGGATAGCTACACCTTC,CATSERGDSYTF
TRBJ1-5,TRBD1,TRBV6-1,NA,TGTGCCAGCAGTGAACAGGGGGATTTTTATCAGCCCCAGCATTTT,CASSEQGDFYQPQHF
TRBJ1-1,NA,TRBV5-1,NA,TGCGCCAGCGGCCGGGACACAGAGAACACTGAAGCTTTCTTT,CASGRDTENTEAFF
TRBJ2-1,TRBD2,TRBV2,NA,TGTGCCAGCCGGGATCGTAGCGGGGGGTTCCCCTACAATGAGCAGTTCTTC,CASRDRSGGFPYNEQFF
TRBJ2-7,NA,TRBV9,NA,TGTGCCAGCAGCGTAGGGGGAGCGGAGTACGAGCAGTACTTC,CASSVGGAEYEQYF
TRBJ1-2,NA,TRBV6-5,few,TGTGCCAGCAGTTATCAGGGAATTGATGGCTACACCTTC,CASSYQGIDGYTF
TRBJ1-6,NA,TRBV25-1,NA,TGTGCCAGCAGTGCCCAGGGGTCTCGTGATTCACCCCTCCACTTT,CASSAQGSRDSPLHF
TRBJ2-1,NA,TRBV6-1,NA,TGTGCCAGCAGTGTCCTCGAGTCCACGTCCCACAATGAGCAGTTCTTC,CASSVLESTSHNEQFF
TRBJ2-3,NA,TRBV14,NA,TGTGCCAGCAGCCAAGATCGGGTCCGCACAGATACGCAGTATTTT,CASSQDRVRTDTQYF
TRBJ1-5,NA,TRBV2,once,TGTGCCTGCACCCCCCGAGTAAATCAGCCCCAGCATTTT,CACTPRVNQPQHF
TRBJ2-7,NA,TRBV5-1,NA,TGCGCCAGCAGCTCCGGGGGGCCCACCTACGAGCAGTACTTC,CASSSGGPTYEQYF